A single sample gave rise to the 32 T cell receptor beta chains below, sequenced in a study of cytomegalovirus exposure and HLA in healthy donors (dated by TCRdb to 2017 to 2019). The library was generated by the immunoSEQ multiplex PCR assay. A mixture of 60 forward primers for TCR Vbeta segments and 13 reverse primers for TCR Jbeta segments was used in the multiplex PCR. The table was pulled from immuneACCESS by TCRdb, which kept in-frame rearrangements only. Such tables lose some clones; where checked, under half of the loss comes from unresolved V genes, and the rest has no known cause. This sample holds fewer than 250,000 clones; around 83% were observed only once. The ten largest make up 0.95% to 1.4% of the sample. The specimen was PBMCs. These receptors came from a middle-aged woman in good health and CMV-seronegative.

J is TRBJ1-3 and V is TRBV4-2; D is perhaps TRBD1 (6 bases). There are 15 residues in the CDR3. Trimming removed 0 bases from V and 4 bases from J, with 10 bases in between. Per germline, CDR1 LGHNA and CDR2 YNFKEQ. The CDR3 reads CASSQEGGPGNTIYF. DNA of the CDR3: TGTGCCAGCAGCCAAGAGGGGGGGCCCGGAAACACCATATATTTT.

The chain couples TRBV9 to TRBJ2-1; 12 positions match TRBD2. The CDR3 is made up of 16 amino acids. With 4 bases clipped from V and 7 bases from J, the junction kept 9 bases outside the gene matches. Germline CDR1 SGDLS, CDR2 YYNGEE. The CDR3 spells CASSPTGGTSGNEQFF. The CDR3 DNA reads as TGTGCCAGCAGCCCTACAGGAGGGACTAGCGGGAATGAGCAGTTCTTC.

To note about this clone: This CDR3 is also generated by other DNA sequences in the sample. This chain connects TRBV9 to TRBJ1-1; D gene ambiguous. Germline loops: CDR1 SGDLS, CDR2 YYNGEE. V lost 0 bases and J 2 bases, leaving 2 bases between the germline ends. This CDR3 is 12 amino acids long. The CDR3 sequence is CASSVANTEAFF. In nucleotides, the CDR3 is TGTGCCAGCAGCGTAGCTAACACTGAAGCTTTCTTT.

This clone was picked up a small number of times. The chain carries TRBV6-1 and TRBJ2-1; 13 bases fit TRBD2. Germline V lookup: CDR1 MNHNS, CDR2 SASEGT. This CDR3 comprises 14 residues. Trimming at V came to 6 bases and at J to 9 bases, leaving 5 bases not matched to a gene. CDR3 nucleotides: TGTGCCAGCAGATGGACTAGCGGGAGAAGTGAGCAGTTCTTC. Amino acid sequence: CASRWTSGRSEQFF.

The DNA of the CDR3 is TGTGCCTGGATAGGGGGTGGGCAGGTTTATTCCTTCATGAACACTGAAGCTTTCTTT. This codes for CAWIGGGQVYSFMNTEAFF. The chain employs TRBV30 and TRBJ1-1; D is perhaps TRBD1 (6 bases). V lost 4 bases to trimming and J lost 0 bases, with 27 bases between them. This CDR3 contains 19 residues. Germline-derived CDR1 and CDR2 are GTSNPN and SVGIG (reference sequence).

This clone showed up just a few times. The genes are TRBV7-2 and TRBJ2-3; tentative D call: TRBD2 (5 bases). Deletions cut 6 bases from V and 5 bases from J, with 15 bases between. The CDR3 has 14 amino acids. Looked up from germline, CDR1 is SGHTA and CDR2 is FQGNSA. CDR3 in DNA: TGTGCCAGCAGTCCCCGTAATAGCGAAGATACGCAGTATTTT. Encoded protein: CASSPRNSEDTQYF.

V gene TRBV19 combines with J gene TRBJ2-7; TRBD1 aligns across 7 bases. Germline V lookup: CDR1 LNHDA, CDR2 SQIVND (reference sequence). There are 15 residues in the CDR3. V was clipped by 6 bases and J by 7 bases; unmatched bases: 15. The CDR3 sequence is CASRPGQLPYEEQYF. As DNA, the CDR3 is TGTGCCAGTAGGCCGGGACAGCTGCCCTACGAGGAGCAGTACTTC. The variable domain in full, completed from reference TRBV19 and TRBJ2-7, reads DGGITQSPKYLFRKEGQNVTLSCEQNLNHDAMYWYRQDPGQGLRLIYYSQIVNDFQKGDIAEGYSVSREKKESFPLTVTSAQKNPTAFYLCASRPGQLPYEEQYFGPGTRLTVT.

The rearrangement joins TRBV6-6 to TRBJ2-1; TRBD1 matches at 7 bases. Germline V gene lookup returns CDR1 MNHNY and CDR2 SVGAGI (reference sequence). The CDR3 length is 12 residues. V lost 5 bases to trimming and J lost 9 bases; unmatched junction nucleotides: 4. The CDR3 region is CASSRGGLEQFF. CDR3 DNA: TGTGCCAGCAGTCGAGGGGGCCTTGAGCAGTTCTTC.

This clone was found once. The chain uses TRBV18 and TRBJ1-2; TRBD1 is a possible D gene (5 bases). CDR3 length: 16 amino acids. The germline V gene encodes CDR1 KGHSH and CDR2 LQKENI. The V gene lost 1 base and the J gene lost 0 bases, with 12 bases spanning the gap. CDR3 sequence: CASSPLYPGANYGYTF. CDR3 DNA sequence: TGTGCCAGCTCACCACTGTACCCGGGGGCTAACTATGGCTACACCTTC.

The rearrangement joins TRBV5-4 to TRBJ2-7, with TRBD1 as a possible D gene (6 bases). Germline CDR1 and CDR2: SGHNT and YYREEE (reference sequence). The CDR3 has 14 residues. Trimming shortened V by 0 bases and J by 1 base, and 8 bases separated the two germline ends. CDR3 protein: CASSLDRESYEQYF. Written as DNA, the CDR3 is TGTGCCAGCAGCTTGGACAGGGAGTCCTACGAGCAGTACTTC.

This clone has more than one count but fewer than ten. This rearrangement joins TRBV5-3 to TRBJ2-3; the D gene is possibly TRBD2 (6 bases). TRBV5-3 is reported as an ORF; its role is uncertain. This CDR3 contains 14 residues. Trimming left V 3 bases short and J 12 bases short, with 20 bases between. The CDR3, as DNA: TGTGCCAGAAGCTCCCTGACTAGGCGACAATTCCAGTATTTT. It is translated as CARSSLTRRQFQYF.

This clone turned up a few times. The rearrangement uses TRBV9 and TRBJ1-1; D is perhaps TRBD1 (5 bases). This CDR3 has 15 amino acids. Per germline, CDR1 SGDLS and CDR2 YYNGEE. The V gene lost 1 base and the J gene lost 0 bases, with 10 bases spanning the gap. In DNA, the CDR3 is TGTGCCAGCAGCGTACGGGAGGGGTTGAACACTGAAGCTTTCTTT. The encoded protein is CASSVREGLNTEAFF.

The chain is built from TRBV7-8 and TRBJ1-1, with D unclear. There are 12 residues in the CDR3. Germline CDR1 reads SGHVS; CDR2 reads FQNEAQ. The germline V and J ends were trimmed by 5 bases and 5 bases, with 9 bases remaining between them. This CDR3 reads CASSPGRTEAFF. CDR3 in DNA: TGTGCCAGCAGCCCCGGTCGGACTGAAGCTTTCTTT. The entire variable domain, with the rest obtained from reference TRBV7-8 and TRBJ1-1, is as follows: GAGVSQSPRYKVAKRGQDVALRCDPISGHVSLFWYQQALGQGPEFLTYFQNEAQLDKSGLPSDRFFAERPEGSVSTLKIQRTQQEDSAVYLCASSPGRTEAFFGQGTRLTVV.

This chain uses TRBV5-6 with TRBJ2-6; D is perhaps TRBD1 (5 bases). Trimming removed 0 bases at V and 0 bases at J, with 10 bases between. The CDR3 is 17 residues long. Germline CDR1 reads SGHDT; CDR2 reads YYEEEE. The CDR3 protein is CASSLGQGSSGANVLTF. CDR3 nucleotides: TGTGCCAGCAGCTTGGGGCAGGGTAGCTCTGGGGCCAACGTCCTGACTTTC.

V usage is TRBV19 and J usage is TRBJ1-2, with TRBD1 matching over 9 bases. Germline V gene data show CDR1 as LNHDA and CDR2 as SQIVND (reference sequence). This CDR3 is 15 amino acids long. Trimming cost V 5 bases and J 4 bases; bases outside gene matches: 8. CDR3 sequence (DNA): TGTGCCAGTAGTTTTAGGACAGGGGAGGCCTATGGCTACACCTTC. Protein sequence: CASSFRTGEAYGYTF.

The CDR3 sequence: CASSLTAGTNEKLFF. The CDR3 DNA is TGTGCCAGCAGCTTAACAGCTGGAACTAATGAAAAACTGTTTTTT. The chain has TRBV7-3 and TRBJ1-4; no clear D gene. This CDR3 is 15 amino acids long. The germline V and J ends were trimmed by 0 bases and 1 base, with 6 bases remaining between them. CDR1 is SGHTA and CDR2 is FQGTGA in the germline V gene.

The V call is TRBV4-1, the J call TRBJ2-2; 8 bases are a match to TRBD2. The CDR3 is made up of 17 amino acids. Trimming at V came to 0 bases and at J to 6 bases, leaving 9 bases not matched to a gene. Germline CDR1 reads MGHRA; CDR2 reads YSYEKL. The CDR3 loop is CASSQEAASGPPGELFF. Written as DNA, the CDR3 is TGCGCCAGCAGCCAAGAGGCGGCTAGCGGGCCCCCCGGGGAGCTGTTTTTT.

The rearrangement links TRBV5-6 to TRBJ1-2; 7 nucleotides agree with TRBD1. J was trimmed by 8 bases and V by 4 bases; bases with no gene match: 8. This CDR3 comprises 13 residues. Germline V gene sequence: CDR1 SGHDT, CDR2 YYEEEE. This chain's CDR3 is CASSPGQSGGYTF. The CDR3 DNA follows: TGTGCCAGCAGCCCGGGACAGAGCGGGGGCTACACCTTC.

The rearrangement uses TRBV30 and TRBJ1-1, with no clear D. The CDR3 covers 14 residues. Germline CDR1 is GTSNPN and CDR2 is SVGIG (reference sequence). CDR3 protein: CAWARRVMNTEAFF. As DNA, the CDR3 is TGTGCGTGGGCCCGGCGGGTAATGAACACTGAAGCTTTCTTT.

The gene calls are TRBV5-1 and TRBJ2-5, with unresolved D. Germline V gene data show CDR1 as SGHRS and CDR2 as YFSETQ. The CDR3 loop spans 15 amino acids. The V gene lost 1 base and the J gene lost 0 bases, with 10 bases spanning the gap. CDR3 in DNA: TGCGCCAGCAGCTTGCGGAGCTTCGACCAAGAGACCCAGTACTTC. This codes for CASSLRSFDQETQYF.

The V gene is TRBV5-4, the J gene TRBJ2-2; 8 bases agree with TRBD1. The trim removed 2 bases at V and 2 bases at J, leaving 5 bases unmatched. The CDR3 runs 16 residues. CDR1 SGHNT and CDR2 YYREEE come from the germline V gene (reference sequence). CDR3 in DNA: TGTGCCAGCAGCTTCGGGACAGGAGTAAACACCGGGGAGCTGTTTTTT. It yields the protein CASSFGTGVNTGELFF.

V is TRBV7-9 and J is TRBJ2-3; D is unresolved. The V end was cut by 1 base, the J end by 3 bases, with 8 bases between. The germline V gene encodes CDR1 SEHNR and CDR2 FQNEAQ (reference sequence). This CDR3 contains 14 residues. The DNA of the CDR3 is TGTGCCAGCAGCTTAGAAGCATGGACAGATACGCAGTATTTT. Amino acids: CASSLEAWTDTQYF.

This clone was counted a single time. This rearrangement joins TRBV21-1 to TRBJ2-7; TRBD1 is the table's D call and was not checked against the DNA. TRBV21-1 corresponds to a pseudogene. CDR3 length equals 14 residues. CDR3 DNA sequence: TGTGCCAGCAGCCGCTGGGACAGCTCCTACGAGCAGTACGTC. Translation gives CASSRWDSSYEQYV.

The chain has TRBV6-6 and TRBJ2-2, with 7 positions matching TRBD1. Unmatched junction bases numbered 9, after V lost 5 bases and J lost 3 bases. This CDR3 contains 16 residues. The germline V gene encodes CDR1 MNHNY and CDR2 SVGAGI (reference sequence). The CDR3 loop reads CASSPRTGPYTGELFF. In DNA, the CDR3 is TGTGCCAGCAGTCCCCGGACAGGACCTTACACCGGGGAGCTGTTTTTT.

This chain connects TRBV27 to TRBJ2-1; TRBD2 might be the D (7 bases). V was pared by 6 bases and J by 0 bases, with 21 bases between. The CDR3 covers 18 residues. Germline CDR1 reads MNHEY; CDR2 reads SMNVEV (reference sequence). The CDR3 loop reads CASRTVRGGLSSYNEQFF. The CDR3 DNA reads TGTGCCAGCAGAACCGTGAGGGGGGGGCTAAGCTCCTACAATGAGCAGTTCTTC.

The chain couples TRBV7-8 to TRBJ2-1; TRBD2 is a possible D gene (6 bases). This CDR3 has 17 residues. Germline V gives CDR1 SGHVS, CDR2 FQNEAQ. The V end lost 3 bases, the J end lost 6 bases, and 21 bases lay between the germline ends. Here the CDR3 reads CASSFRASVGRGNEQFF. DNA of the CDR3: TGTGCCAGCAGCTTTAGGGCTAGCGTCGGCCGCGGCAATGAGCAGTTCTTC. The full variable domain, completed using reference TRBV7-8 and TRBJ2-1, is GAGVSQSPRYKVAKRGQDVALRCDPISGHVSLFWYQQALGQGPEFLTYFQNEAQLDKSGLPSDRFFAERPEGSVSTLKIQRTQQEDSAVYLCASSFRASVGRGNEQFFGPGTRLTVL.

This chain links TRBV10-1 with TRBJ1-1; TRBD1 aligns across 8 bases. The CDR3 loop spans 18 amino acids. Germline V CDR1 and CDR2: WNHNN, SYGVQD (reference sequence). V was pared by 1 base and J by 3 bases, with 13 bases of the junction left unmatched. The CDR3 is CASSEYGTGFARDTEAFF. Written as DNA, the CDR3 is TGCGCCAGCAGTGAGTACGGGACAGGTTTTGCCCGGGACACTGAAGCTTTCTTT.

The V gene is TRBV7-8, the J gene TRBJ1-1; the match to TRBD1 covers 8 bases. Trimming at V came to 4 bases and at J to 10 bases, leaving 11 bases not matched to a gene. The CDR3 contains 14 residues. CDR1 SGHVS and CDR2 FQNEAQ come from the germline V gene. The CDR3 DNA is TGTGCCAGCAGCTACAGGACAGGGTATTTAGCAGCTTTCTTT. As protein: CASSYRTGYLAAFF.

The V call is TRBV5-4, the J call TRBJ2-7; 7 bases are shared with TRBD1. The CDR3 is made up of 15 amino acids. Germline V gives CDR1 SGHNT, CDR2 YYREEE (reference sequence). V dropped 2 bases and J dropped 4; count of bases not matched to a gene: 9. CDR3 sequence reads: CASSFGPGQVYEQYV. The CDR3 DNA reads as TGTGCCAGCAGCTTCGGCCCCGGACAGGTATACGAGCAGTACGTC.

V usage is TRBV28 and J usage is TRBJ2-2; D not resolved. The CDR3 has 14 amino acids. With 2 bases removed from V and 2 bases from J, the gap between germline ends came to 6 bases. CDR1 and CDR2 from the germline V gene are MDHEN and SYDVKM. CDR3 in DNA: TGTGCCAGCAGTTTAGGAGAAAACACCGGGGAGCTGTTTTTT. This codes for CASSLGENTGELFF.

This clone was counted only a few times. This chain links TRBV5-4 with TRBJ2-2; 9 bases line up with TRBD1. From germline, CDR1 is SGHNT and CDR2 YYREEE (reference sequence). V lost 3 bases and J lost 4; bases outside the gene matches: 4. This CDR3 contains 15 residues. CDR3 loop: CASSSTGGSTGELFF. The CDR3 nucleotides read TGTGCCAGCAGCTCCACAGGGGGCTCCACCGGGGAGCTGTTTTTT.

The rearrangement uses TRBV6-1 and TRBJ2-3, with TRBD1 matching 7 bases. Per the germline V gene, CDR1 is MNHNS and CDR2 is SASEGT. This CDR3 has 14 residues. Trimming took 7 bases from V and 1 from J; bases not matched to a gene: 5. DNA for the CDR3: TGTGCCAGCACCCCGAGGGGGCGCACAGATACGCAGTATTTT. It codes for CASTPRGRTDTQYF.